The next 9 T cell receptor beta chains were all read from a single sample in a study of shared clonotypes between healthy human individuals. The repertoire was sequenced with immunoSEQ multiplex PCR; TCRdb's copy has only in-frame clones and lacks some. The data show 2 million to 2.5 million clones, with approximately 94% seen just once and 0.1% to 0.15% held by the top ten. The sample consisted of naive CD4+ T cells sorted from blood. Noted subset: CD45RA+ positively selected. All receptors come from a man between 18 and 29 years old in good health.

This clone appeared once. This chain joins TRBV5-8 and TRBJ1-2; 9 nucleotides align to TRBD1. V shed 7 bases, J shed 5 bases, and the junction held 12 bases outside the gene matches. The CDR3 extends over 15 amino acids. CDR1 and CDR2 from the germline V gene are SGHTS and YDEGEE. CDR3 coding DNA: TGTGCCAGCGAAGACAGGGGGTTCTCTAGGTATGGCTACACCTTC. This gives the protein CASEDRGFSRYGYTF.

The V call is TRBV15, the J call TRBJ2-7, with D perhaps matching TRBD1 or TRBD2 (5 bases each). Looked up from germline, CDR1 is LNHNV and CDR2 is YYDKDF (reference sequence). The CDR3 length is 16 residues. V lost 5 bases, J lost 1 base, and 18 bases lay in between. CDR3 sequence (DNA): TGTGCCACCAGCCCAACTTCCGGGACCCCTTCCTACGAGCAGTACTTC. Residues: CATSPTSGTPSYEQYF.

The chain employs TRBV19 and TRBJ2-5; D is unresolved. V lost 6 bases and J 0 bases, leaving 5 bases between the germline ends. Germline CDR1 LNHDA, CDR2 SQIVND (reference sequence). The CDR3 runs 12 residues. CDR3 in amino acids: CASSTHQETQYF. The CDR3 bases are TGTGCCAGTAGCACTCACCAAGAGACCCAGTACTTC.

The rearrangement links TRBV5-6 to TRBJ1-1; D is unclear. Trimming shortened V by 1 base and J by 0 bases, and 16 bases separated the two germline ends. Germline V lookup: CDR1 SGHDT, CDR2 YYEEEE. The CDR3 loop spans 17 amino acids. This CDR3 is CASSLSPGGVMNTEAFF. The CDR3 region has the DNA TGTGCCAGCAGCTTGTCCCCAGGAGGAGTTATGAACACTGAAGCTTTCTTT.

This chain links TRBV5-1 with TRBJ2-5; 13 bases align to TRBD2. CDR1 and CDR2 from the germline V gene are SGHRS and YFSETQ. The V and J ends lost 5 bases and 4 bases, in that order; junction bases with no gene match: 11. The CDR3 is 17 amino acids. CDR3 residues: CASSLGLAGPGGETQYF. The CDR3 DNA reads as TGCGCCAGCAGTCTGGGACTAGCGGGGCCCGGGGGAGAGACCCAGTACTTC.

The rearrangement joins TRBV28 to TRBJ2-3; 15 positions match TRBD2. CDR3 length: 16 residues. Germline V gives CDR1 MDHEN, CDR2 SYDVKM. With V trimmed by 4 bases and J by 6 bases, 5 bases remained unmatched. In DNA form, the CDR3 reads TGTGCCAGCAGTTCAGGACTAGCGGGGGGGCCTGATACGCAGTATTTT. Translation gives CASSSGLAGGPDTQYF.

The J gene is TRBJ1-5, the V gene TRBV30; no reliable D call. With 4 bases removed from V and 7 bases from J, the gap between germline ends came to 17 bases. CDR1 is GTSNPN and CDR2 is SVGIG in the germline V gene (reference sequence). The CDR3 length is 14 residues. CDR3 sequence: CAWTIAPGSQPQHF. In nucleotides, the CDR3 is TGTGCCTGGACTATAGCCCCGGGGAGCCAGCCCCAGCATTTT.

The chain couples TRBV7-2 to TRBJ2-2, with 10 bases lining up with TRBD2. Germline CDR1 is SGHTA and CDR2 is FQGNSA. The CDR3 consists of 15 residues. V shed 8 bases, J shed 7 bases, and the junction held 10 bases outside the gene matches. The CDR3 bases are TGTGCCAGCGGACTCCATAGCGGGGGGATCGGGGAGCTGTTTTTT. It translates to CASGLHSGGIGELFF. Variable domain in full (rest from reference TRBV7-2 and TRBJ2-2): GAGVSQSPSNKVTEKGKDVELRCDPISGHTALYWYRQSLGQGLEFLIYFQGNSAPDKSGLPSDRFSAERTGGSVSTLTIQRTQQEDSAVYLCASGLHSGGIGELFFGEGSRLTVL.

This clone was observed a few times. The V and J genes are TRBV10-3 and TRBJ1-2; D unclear. Germline-derived CDR1 and CDR2 are ENHRY and SYGVKD. The V end was cut by 3 bases, the J end by 6 bases, with 5 bases between. The CDR3 is made up of 11 amino acids. CDR3 in DNA: TGTGCCATCAGTGAAACAAATGGCTACACCTTC. Translated, it gives CAISETNGYTF.